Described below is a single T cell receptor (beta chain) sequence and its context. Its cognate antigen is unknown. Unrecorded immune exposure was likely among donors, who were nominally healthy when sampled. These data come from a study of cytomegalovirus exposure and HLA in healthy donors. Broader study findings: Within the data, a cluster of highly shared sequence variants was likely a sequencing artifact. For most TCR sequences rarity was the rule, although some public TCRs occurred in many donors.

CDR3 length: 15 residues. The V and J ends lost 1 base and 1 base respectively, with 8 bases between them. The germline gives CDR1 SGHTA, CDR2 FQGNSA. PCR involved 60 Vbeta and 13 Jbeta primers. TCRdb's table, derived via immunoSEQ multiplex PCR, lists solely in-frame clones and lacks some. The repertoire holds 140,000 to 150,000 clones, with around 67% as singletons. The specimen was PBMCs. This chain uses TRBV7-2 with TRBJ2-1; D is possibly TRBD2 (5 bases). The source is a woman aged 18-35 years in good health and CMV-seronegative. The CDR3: CASSLGRVSYNEQFF. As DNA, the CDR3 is TGTGCCAGCAGCTTAGGGCGGGTATCCTACAATGAGCAGTTCTTC. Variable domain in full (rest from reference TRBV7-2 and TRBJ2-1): GAGVSQSPSNKVTEKGKDVELRCDPISGHTALYWYRQSLGQGLEFLIYFQGNSAPDKSGLPSDRFSAERTGGSVSTLTIQRTQQEDSAVYLCASSLGRVSYNEQFFGPGTRLTVL.